A single T cell receptor beta chain is shown here with its context. The specificity of this receptor is unknown. Per-base quality was not reported, and no clone a single base away is much larger than it. CDR3 length: 12 amino acids, cysteine to phenylalanine. The DNA shown is the 36-base CDR3, in frame from base 1. Trimming accounts for 4 bases at V and 8 bases at J, while the number of junction bases matched to no gene is 2. According to the germline V gene, CDR1 reads MNHNS and CDR2 reads SASEGT. The data were obtained in a study of PD-L1 blockade in urothelial cancer (dated 2017 in TCRdb). A note on the overall study: Every patient began therapy in 2014 and was given atezolizumab 1,200 mg intravenously every 3 weeks. About nine tenths of the roughly 29 patients were identified as males with urothelial cancer of bladder origin, and a prior smoking history was reported by 18 of 29 patients. An ECOG performance status of 0 or 1 was recorded for the patients, and 0 to 3 prior chemotherapy regimens had been received by the patients. Blood samples were analyzed 3 weeks after the start of treatment (second dose) and 6 weeks after the start of treatment. Blood samples gave a median of approximately 150,000 T cells and under 85,000 unique TCRs, with a median clonality of around 0.08. An exploratory multi-omic analysis was conducted of the somatic, immune and clinical correlates of response to PD-L1 blockade with atezolizumab in urothelial cancer. Pretreatment tumor samples, along with matched peripheral blood serially collected before and after atezolizumab treatment, were subjected to TCR sequencing. Progression-free survival longer than 6 months counted as durable clinical benefit, and TCR features were additionally tested against both progression-free and overall survival. Whole exome sequencing and RNA sequencing of pretreatment tumors were performed alongside TCR sequencing in the same patients. Eight to ten patients achieved durable clinical benefit and 20 did not. Pretreatment blood TCR-seq was available for under 35 patients, at least one posttreatment blood collection was obtained for around 25 patients, and tumor TCR-seq was available for around 25 patients.

A total of 29 patients with locally advanced or metastatic urothelial carcinoma, treated at Memorial Sloan Kettering on a trial protocol, made up the cohort. Peripheral blood mononuclear cells were collected pretreatment and during treatment, with between 1 and 8 total time points per patient. The Qiagen DNeasy Blood extraction kit was used to purify genomic DNA from total PBMCs and tumor samples. PBMCs were collected pretreatment and during treatment and were isolated and stored as previously described. The paper as a whole reports these results and caveats: Improved progression-free and overall survival was found to be associated with pretreatment peripheral blood TCR clonality below the median. Small sample size (n of about 30) and many exploratory analyses mean the results are intended to be hypothesis-generating. Among patients with durable benefit, tumor-associated TCR clones showed greater expansion in peripheral blood 3 weeks after treatment started (n ≈ 20, p = 0.022).

Synthetic TCR analog templates were spiked into each PCR so that absolute template abundance could be estimated from read counts. TCRbeta CDR3 regions were amplified from genomic DNA with bias-controlled V and J gene primers using the immunoSEQ assay. Sequencing of rearranged TCRbeta segments was performed at approximately 20X coverage. As for how the authors treated the data: Clustering was used to correct sequencing errors, and CDR3s were annotated against IMGT to assign V, D and J genes. Out-of-frame and stop-codon sequences were excluded, and only productive TCRbeta rearrangements were used in downstream analyses. To compute clonality, Shannon entropy was normalized by the log of the number of unique productive sequences and then subtracted from one. Clones differing between time points or between blood and tumor were identified using Fisher's exact test with Benjamini-Hochberg correction, with an adjusted p below 0.01 applied as the threshold. Sourced from immuneACCESS, this table was stored by TCRdb with only in-frame sequences that have V and J called. A share of the clones is absent; for the studies checked, an unresolved V gene accounts for under half, and the remainder has no known explanation. That table supplies the V and J calls and clone size; D and trimming were determined from the DNA. Here the sample has about 82,000 clones; 82% occur a single time. Together, the top ten hold roughly 9.5% of the sample.

Sequences were derived from PBMCs, sampled around atezolizumab (anti-PD-L1) treatment. This receptor was identified in a man aged 70 or older with urothelial cancer. Rearrangement joined TRBV6-1 to TRBJ2-1; 7 bases in the junction line up with TRBD2. The CDR3 protein: CASSAGGYEQFF. The DNA is as follows: TGTGCCAGCAGTGCGGGAGGCTATGAGCAGTTCTTC.